The present TCR beta chain was sequenced within a study of blood T cell repertoires in COVID-19. Looking at the study overall: Acute and convalescent COVID-19 specimens originated in the United States, Italy and Spain.

In the authors' workflow: Reference gene primer amplification in the assay estimated nucleated cell counts. Only in-frame clones appear in the TCRdb table, and some are missing; sequencing was by immunoSEQ multiplex PCR. D and trimming come from the DNA, and the V and J calls and clone size come from that table. The repertoire has 250,000 or so clones, 65% to 85% of them found once; the top ten carry more than 1.5%. What was sequenced was peripheral blood. The origin of this receptor is a woman aged 40-49 years who had recovered from COVID-19.

CDR3 amino acids: CSASSRDRGGTDTQYF. The CDR3 DNA reads as TGCAGTGCTAGTTCGCGGGACAGGGGAGGCACAGATACGCAGTATTTT. This rearrangement joins TRBV20-1 to TRBJ2-3; 10 positions match TRBD1. CDR1 and CDR2 from the germline V gene are DFQATT and SNEGSKA (reference sequence). This CDR3 is 16 amino acids long. V was pared by 3 bases and J by 1 base, with 7 bases of the junction left unmatched.